This T cell receptor (beta chain) emerged from a study of T cell repertoires in cytomegalovirus infection (dated by TCRdb to about 2019). Study-level background: Donor HLA type was relevant to the analysis, as public TCR beta signatures indicated carriage of CMV infection together with the matching HLA type.

General findings and caveats noted by the study authors: The ex vivo response was dominated by HLA-C-restricted CMV-specific TCR beta clonotypes, and the single most frequent clonotype in two of eight donors was supplied by these HLA-C-restricted clonotypes. Cumulative frequency of public TCR beta family members discriminated carriers of CMV infection plus the relevant HLA type in this cohort and an independent approximately 340-donor cohort.

CDR1 SGHTA and CDR2 FQGNSA are derived from the germline V gene. Reading from cysteine to phenylalanine, the CDR3 counts 15 amino acids. Only the CDR3 DNA stays, 45 bases, in frame from base 1. V is trimmed back by 6 bases and J by 2 bases, and the junction contains 7 bases that no gene match accounts for. With regard to this clonotype: Its antigen remains unidentified. Qualities for individual bases were not recorded, and no much larger clone is one base off.

The instrument was an Illumina HiSeq 1500. TCRdb redid the processing of the public reads, applying fastp at Q25 and MiXCR, and retained in-frame beta chains. Rows are combined by CDR3 protein, so each entry shows the most common genes and DNA. This sample is represented by roughly 200,000 distinct CDR3 sequences; approximately 18% of them were singletons. The leading ten clones occupy roughly a quarter of the sample. The source material was CD8+ T cells from PBMCs. The TCR was taken from a human donor in good health (CMV status not recorded). Some clones in this sample may be carry-over from other donors' samples. This sequence uses TRBV7-2 and TRBJ2-3; 8 junctional bases match TRBD1. The CDR3 protein: CASRDRGFHTDTQYF. The bases are TGTGCCAGCAGAGACAGGGGCTTTCACACAGATACGCAGTATTTT.